These T cell receptor beta chains were read from a single sample in a study of vaccination and CD4 T cells after COVID-19. TCRdb reprocessed the PCR reads via MiXCR and lists one record per CDR3 protein. The sample lists 9,500 to 10,000 distinct CDR3 sequences, 34% occurring once. No antigen has been assigned to these receptors. The sequenced sample was CD4+ T cells from blood, cultured in vitro. These receptors were collected from a human donor in good health. CDR3s leave out the opening cysteine and the closing phenylalanine or tryptophan.

j_call v_call cdr3_aa
TRBJ2-7 TRBV2 ASSDRGEQY
TRBJ1-1 TRBV6-1 ASSPGQGHTAF
TRBJ1-1 TRBV19 ASSIQGRTEAF
TRBJ1-5 TRBV20-1 SAPGQSNQPQH
TRBJ1-6 TRBV15 ATSFKPGQGNNSPLH
TRBJ1-1 TRBV25-1 ASNAAGSYNTEAF
TRBJ1-2 TRBV19 ASSMTTNYGYT
TRBJ2-7 TRBV6-5 ASSSDRAREQY
TRBJ2-7 TRBV6-1 ASSEAGTISVYEQY
TRBJ1-1 TRBV11-2 ASTKRTANTEAF
TRBJ2-7 TRBV4-2 ASSQVQGTYEQY
TRBJ2-1 TRBV11-3 ASSFQGEQF
TRBJ2-3 TRBV6-5 ASSYSETGGGTQY
TRBJ1-3 TRBV6-1 ASSLTSSGNTIY
TRBJ1-5 TRBV5-1 ASSLAPGTGEQPQH
TRBJ2-1 TRBV24-1 ATSPPFNQTYNEQF
TRBJ2-3 TRBV6-1 ASSTGASTDTQY
TRBJ1-1 TRBV7-9 ASSFLDGFSTEAF
TRBJ2-1 TRBV6-4 ASSEGTSGGGEQF